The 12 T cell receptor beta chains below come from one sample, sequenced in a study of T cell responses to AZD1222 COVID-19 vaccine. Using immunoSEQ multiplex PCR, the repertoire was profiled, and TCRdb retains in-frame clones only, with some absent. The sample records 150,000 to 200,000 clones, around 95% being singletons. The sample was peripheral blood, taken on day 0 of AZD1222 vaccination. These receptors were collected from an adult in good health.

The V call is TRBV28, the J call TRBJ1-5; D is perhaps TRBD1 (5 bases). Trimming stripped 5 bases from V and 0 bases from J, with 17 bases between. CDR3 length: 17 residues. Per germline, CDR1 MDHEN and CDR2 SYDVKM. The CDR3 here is CASSRHWDANSNQPQHF. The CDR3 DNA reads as TGTGCCAGCAGTCGCCACTGGGACGCCAATAGCAATCAGCCCCAGCATTTT.

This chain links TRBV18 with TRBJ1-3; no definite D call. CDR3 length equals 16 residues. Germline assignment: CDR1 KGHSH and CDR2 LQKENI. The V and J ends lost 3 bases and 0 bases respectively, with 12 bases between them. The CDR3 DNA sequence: TGTGCCAGCTCACCGGTGGTAGGGAACTCTGGAAACACCATATATTTT. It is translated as CASSPVVGNSGNTIYF.

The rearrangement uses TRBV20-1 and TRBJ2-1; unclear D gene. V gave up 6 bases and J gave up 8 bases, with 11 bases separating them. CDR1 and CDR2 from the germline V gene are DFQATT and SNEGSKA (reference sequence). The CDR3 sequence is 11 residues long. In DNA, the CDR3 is TGCAGTGCGTTAGTTCATGATGAGCAGTTCTTC. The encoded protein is CSALVHDEQFF.

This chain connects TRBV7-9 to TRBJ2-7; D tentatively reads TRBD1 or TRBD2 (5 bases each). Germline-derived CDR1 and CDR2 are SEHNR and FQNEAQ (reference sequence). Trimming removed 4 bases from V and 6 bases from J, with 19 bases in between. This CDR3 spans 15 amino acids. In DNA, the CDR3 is TGTGCCAGCAGCTCTAGGGCGGGCAGGGTTGGCGAGCAGTACTTC. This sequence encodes CASSSRAGRVGEQYF. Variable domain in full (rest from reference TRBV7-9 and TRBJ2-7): DTGVSQNPRHKITKRGQNVTFRCDPISEHNRLYWYRQTLGQGPEFLTYFQNEAQLEKSRLLSDRFSAERPKGSFSTLEIQRTEQGDSAMYLCASSSRAGRVGEQYFGPGTRLTVT.

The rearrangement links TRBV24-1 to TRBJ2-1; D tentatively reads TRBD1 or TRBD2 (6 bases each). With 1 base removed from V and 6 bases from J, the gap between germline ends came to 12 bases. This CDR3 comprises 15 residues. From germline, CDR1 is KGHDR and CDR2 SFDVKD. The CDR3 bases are TGTGCCACCAGTGATTTATCGGGGGCGGGCAATGAGCAGTTCTTC. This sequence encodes CATSDLSGAGNEQFF.

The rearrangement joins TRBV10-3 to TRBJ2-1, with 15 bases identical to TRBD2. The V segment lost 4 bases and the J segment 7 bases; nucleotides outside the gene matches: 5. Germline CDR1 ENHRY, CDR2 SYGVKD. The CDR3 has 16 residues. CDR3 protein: CAISGTSGRAVNEQFF. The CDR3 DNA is TGTGCCATCAGTGGGACTAGCGGGAGGGCCGTGAATGAGCAGTTCTTC.

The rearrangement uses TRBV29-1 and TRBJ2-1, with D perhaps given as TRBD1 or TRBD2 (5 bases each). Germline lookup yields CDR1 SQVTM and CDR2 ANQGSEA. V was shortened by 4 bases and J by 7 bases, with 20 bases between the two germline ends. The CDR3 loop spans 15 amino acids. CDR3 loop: CSVVFGGTRRNEQFF. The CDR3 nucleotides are TGCAGCGTTGTTTTCGGTGGGACCCGTCGGAATGAGCAGTTCTTC.

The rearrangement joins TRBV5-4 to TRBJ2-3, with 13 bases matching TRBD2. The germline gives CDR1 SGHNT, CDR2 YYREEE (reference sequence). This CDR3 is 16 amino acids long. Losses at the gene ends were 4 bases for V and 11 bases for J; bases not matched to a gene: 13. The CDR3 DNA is TGTGCCAGCAGCCCTGGCGGGACTAGCGGGACGGTTTGGCAGTATTTT. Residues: CASSPGGTSGTVWQYF.

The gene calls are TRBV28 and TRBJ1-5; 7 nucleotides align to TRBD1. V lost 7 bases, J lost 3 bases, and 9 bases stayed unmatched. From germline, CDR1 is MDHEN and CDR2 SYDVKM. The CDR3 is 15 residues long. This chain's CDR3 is CASKPTGWYNQPQHF. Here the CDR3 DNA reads TGTGCCAGCAAGCCGACAGGGTGGTACAATCAGCCCCAGCATTTT.

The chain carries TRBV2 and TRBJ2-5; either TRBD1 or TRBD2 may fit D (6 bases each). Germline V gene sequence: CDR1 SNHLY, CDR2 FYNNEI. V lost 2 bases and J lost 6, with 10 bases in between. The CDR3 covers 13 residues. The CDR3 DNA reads TGTGCCAGCAGTGAAACCGGGGGCCAGACCCAGTACTTC. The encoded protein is CASSETGGQTQYF.

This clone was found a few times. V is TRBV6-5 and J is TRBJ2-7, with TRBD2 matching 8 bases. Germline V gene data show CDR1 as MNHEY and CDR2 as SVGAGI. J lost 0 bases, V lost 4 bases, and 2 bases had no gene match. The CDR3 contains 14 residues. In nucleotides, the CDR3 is TGTGCCAGCAGTTTACGGGAGGGCTCCTACGAGCAGTACTTC. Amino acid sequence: CASSLREGSYEQYF.

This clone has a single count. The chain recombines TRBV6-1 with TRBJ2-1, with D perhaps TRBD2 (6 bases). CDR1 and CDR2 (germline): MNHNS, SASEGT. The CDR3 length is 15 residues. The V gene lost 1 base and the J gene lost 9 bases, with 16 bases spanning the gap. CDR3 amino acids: CASSEEGGTYGEQFF. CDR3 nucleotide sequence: TGTGCCAGCAGTGAAGAGGGAGGCACCTACGGTGAGCAGTTCTTC.